This record looks at one T cell receptor (beta chain) sequence and its context. This specimen comes from a study of control samples from healthy donors and cancer patients. Trimming pared 3 bases from V and 5 bases from J, leaving 11 bases between. CDR3 size: 13 residues. CDR1 and CDR2 (germline): SGHRS, YFSETQ. Assay: immunoSEQ multiplex PCR; the TCRdb copy retains only in-frame clones and omits some. Of some 99,000 clones listed, 90% were seen once; the top ten hold 4% to 4.5%. This TCR was recovered from a human donor in good health. The donor label of this sample is uncertain. The chain has TRBV5-1 and TRBJ2-5; D is perhaps TRBD2 (5 bases). Sequenced: blood. The CDR3 protein is CASSYGVEETQYF. In DNA, the CDR3 is TGCGCCAGCAGCTACGGGGTAGAGGAGACCCAGTACTTC.